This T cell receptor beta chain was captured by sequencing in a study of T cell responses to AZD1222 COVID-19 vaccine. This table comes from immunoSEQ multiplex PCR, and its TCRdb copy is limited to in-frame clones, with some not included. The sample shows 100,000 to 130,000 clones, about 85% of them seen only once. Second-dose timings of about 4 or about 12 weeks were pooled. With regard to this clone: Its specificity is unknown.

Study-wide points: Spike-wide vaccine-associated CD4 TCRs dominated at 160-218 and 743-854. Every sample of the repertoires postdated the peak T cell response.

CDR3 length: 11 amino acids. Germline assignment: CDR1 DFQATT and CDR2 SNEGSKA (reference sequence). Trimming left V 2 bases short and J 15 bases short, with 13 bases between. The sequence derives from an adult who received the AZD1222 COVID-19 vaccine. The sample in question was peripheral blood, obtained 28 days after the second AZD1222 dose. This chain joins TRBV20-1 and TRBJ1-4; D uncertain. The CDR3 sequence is CSARPFSEVFF. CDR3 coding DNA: TGCAGTGCTAGACCGTTTTCAGAGGTGTTTTTT.